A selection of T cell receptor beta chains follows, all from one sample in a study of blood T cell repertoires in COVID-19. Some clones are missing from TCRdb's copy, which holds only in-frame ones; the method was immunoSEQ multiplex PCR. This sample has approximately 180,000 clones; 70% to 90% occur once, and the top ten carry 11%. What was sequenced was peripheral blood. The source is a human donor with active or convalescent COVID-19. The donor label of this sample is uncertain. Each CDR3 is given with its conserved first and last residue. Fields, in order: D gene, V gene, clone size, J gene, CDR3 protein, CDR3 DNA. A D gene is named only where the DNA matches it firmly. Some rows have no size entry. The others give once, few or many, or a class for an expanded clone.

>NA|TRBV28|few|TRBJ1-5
CASSRPPGPQPQHF
TGTGCCAGCAGTCGCCCCCCGGGTCCCCAGCCCCAGCATTTT
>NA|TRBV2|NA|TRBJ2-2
CASSGSGTGELFF
TGTGCCAGCAGCGGGAGCGGCACCGGGGAGCTGTTTTTT
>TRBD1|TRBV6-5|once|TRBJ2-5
CASRKDRVQETQYF
TGTGCCAGCAGAAAAGACAGGGTGCAAGAGACCCAGTACTTC
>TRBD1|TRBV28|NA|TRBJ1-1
CASSWGDRLNTEAFF
TGTGCCAGCAGTTGGGGGGACAGATTGAACACTGAAGCTTTCTTT
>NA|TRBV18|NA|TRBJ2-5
CASSRALYQETQYF
TGTGCCAGCTCACGGGCCCTATACCAAGAGACCCAGTACTTC
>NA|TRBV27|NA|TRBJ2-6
CASSLLASSGANVLTF
TGTGCCAGCAGTTTATTGGCCAGCTCTGGGGCCAACGTCCTGACTTTC
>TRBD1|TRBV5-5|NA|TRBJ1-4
CASSLEGQLNEKLFF
TGTGCCAGCAGCTTGGAGGGACAGCTTAATGAAAAACTGTTTTTT
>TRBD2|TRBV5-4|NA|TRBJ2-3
CASSLVAGVRTDTQYF
TGTGCCAGCAGCTTGGTTGCGGGAGTGCGCACAGATACGCAGTATTTT
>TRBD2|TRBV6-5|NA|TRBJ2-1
CASSQTSGRWNEQFF
TGTGCCAGCAGTCAGACTAGCGGGAGGTGGAATGAGCAGTTCTTC
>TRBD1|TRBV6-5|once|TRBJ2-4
CASRLQGAKNIQYF
TGTGCCAGCAGACTTCAGGGGGCGAAAAACATTCAGTACTTC
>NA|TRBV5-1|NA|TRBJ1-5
CASSDGESNQPQHF
TGCGCCAGCAGCGACGGGGAGAGCAATCAGCCCCAGCATTTT
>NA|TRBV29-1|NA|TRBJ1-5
CSVDYRCNQPQHF
TGCAGCGTTGATTACAGGTGCAATCAGCCCCAGCATTTT
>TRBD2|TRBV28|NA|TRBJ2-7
CASRIAGGLIEQYF
TGTGCCAGCAGAATAGCGGGGGGGCTGATTGAGCAGTACTTC
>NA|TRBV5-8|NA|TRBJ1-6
CASSFSLYNSPLHF
TGTGCCAGCAGCTTTAGTCTCTATAATTCACCCCTCCACTTT
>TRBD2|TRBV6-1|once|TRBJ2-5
CASSDSPTSSGAQYF
TGTGCCAGCAGTGATTCCCCTACTTCGAGCGGGGCGCAGTACTTC
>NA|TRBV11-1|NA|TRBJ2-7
CASSFQDSLEQYF
TGTGCCAGCAGCTTCCAGGACAGTCTGGAGCAGTACTTC